The 26 T cell receptor beta chains in this list originate from one sample, sequenced in a study of cytomegalovirus exposure and HLA in healthy donors. The primer mix had 60 Vbeta and 13 Jbeta primers. Data came from immunoSEQ multiplex PCR; TCRdb stores just in-frame clones and leaves some out. The sample records roughly 100,000 clones, about four fifths being singletons. Sequencing used PBMCs. These receptors all come from a human donor in good health.

This chain joins TRBV27 and TRBJ2-7; a possible D gene is TRBD2 (6 bases). The CDR3 covers 14 residues. Germline V gene data show CDR1 as MNHEY and CDR2 as SMNVEV (reference sequence). The V end was cut by 8 bases, the J end by 2 bases, with 16 bases between. CDR3 nucleotides: TGTGCCAGCGGACGGGACTGGGGAACCTACGAGCAGTACTTC. This codes for CASGRDWGTYEQYF.

This CDR3 is CASSRQTGSYEQYF. The CDR3 nucleotides are TGTGCCAGCAGTCGTCAGACAGGCTCCTACGAGCAGTACTTC. This rearrangement joins TRBV25-1 to TRBJ2-7; a weak D match, TRBD1 (6 bases). There are 14 residues in the CDR3. Germline V lookup: CDR1 MGHDK, CDR2 SYGVNS. The ends were cut back, 5 bases at V and 0 bases at J, with 11 bases in the middle.

The rearrangement uses TRBV5-1 and TRBJ1-2; TRBD1 is a possible D gene (5 bases). Trimming removed 0 bases from V and 8 bases from J, with 11 bases in between. This CDR3 has 13 amino acids. Germline loops: CDR1 SGHRS, CDR2 YFSETQ. The CDR3 reads CASSLAVGVGYTF. The CDR3 DNA reads TGCGCCAGCAGCTTGGCAGTAGGGGTGGGCTACACCTTC. The full variable domain, in which reference TRBV5-1 and TRBJ1-2 provide the parts outside the CDR3, is KAGVTQTPRYLIKTRGQQVTLSCSPISGHRSVSWYQQTPGQGLQFLFEYFSETQRNKGNFPGRFSGRQFSNSRSEMNVSTLELGDSALYLCASSLAVGVGYTFGSGTRLTVV.

This chain connects TRBV4-1 to TRBJ1-2; unclear D gene. V shed 0 bases and J shed 3 bases, with 5 bases lying between them. From germline, CDR1 is MGHRA and CDR2 YSYEKL. This CDR3 region has 13 residues. CDR3 in amino acids: CASSQERHYGYTF. The CDR3 nucleotides are TGCGCCAGCAGCCAAGAGCGGCACTATGGCTACACCTTC.

The chain is built from TRBV7-9 and TRBJ2-3; TRBD2 agrees at 12 bases. The CDR3 has 17 residues. V was pared by 3 bases and J by 2 bases, with 6 bases of the junction left unmatched. Germline CDR1 is SEHNR and CDR2 is FQNEAQ (reference sequence). CDR3 DNA sequence: TGTGCCAGCAGCTTTCCCAGGACTAGCGGGGTCACAGATACGCAGTATTTT. Its translation is CASSFPRTSGVTDTQYF.

The chain has TRBV7-3 and TRBJ2-2, with 10 positions matching TRBD2. Trimming cost V 3 bases and J 6 bases; bases outside gene matches: 4. The CDR3 is 15 amino acids. CDR1 and CDR2 from the germline V gene are SGHTA and FQGTGA. CDR3 amino acids: CASSFSGGIPGELFF. The CDR3 DNA reads TGTGCCAGCAGCTTTAGCGGGGGGATTCCCGGGGAGCTGTTTTTT.

The chain links TRBV13 to TRBJ1-1; D is undetermined. The CDR3 loop spans 12 amino acids. Germline values: CDR1 PRHDT, CDR2 FYEKMQ (reference sequence). V dropped 1 base and J dropped 7 bases, with 7 bases sitting between them. The CDR3 reads CASSLVVGEAFF. In DNA, the CDR3 is TGTGCCAGCAGCTTAGTGGTCGGTGAAGCTTTCTTT.

The gene calls are TRBV9 and TRBJ2-5; 8 nucleotides match TRBD1. The CDR3 contains 15 residues. The germline V gene has CDR1 SGDLS and CDR2 YYNGEE. V lost 0 bases and J lost 5; bases outside the gene matches: 6. The chain's CDR3 is CASSVDRQGRETQYF. The CDR3 nucleotides read TGTGCCAGCAGCGTAGACAGACAGGGGCGGGAGACCCAGTACTTC.

V and J are TRBV6-4 and TRBJ2-6; D is perhaps TRBD1 (5 bases). V was shortened by 3 bases and J by 0 bases, with 6 bases between the two germline ends. Looked up from germline, CDR1 is MRHNA and CDR2 is SNTAGT. The CDR3 is made up of 15 amino acids. DNA of the CDR3: TGTGCCAGCAGTGAGGACAACTCTGGGGCCAACGTCCTGACTTTC. Encoded protein: CASSEDNSGANVLTF.

This rearrangement joins TRBV28 to TRBJ1-3, with D possibly TRBD1 on 6 matching bases. Trimming cost V 7 bases and J 1 base, with 17 bases left between them. This CDR3 spans 16 amino acids. Germline assignment: CDR1 MDHEN and CDR2 SYDVKM. Here the CDR3 reads CASTSSEGGSGNTIYF. Here the CDR3 DNA reads TGTGCCAGCACCTCCTCGGAAGGGGGATCTGGAAACACCATATATTTT. Drawing the rest from reference TRBV28 and TRBJ1-3, the complete variable domain is DVKVTQSSRYLVKRTGEKVFLECVQDMDHENMFWYRQDPGLGLRLIYFSYDVKMKEKGDIPEGYSVSREKKERFSLILESASTNQTSMYLCASTSSEGGSGNTIYFGEGSWLTVV.

The chain has TRBV5-4 and TRBJ2-2; D might be TRBD2 (6 bases). This CDR3 contains 14 residues. CDR1 and CDR2 (germline): SGHNT, YYREEE (reference sequence). The V and J ends lost 4 bases and 6 bases respectively, with 13 bases between them. CDR3 loop: CASSAGLPAGELFF. CDR3 DNA sequence: TGTGCCAGCAGCGCGGGACTGCCAGCCGGGGAGCTGTTTTTT.

The chain employs TRBV5-5 and TRBJ2-7; 7 nucleotides align to TRBD2. Germline V lookup: CDR1 SGHKS, CDR2 YYEKEE (reference sequence). Losses at the gene ends were 4 bases for V and 3 bases for J; bases not matched to a gene: 4. The CDR3 runs 13 residues. Here the CDR3 reads CASSRGEFYEQYF. The CDR3 nucleotides are TGTGCCAGCAGCCGGGGGGAGTTCTACGAGCAGTACTTC.

The chain joins TRBV27 to TRBJ1-5; no clear D gene. The CDR3 covers 14 residues. Trimming stripped 2 bases from V and 6 bases from J, with 11 bases between. Germline CDR1 MNHEY, CDR2 SMNVEV (reference sequence). CDR3 nucleotide sequence: TGTGCCAGCAGTTTAGAGAGAAGTTTTCAGCCCCAGCATTTT. Protein: CASSLERSFQPQHF.

V usage is TRBV19 and J usage is TRBJ2-7; 8 bases map to TRBD1. The junction had 14 bases not matched to a gene; V was cut back by 5 bases and J by 5 bases. The CDR3 sequence is 16 residues long. Germline V gene sequence: CDR1 LNHDA, CDR2 SQIVND (reference sequence). In nucleotides, the CDR3 is TGTGCCAGTAGTGCGGCGTCTGGACAGGGAAATCACGAGCAGTACTTC. Protein: CASSAASGQGNHEQYF.

This rearrangement joins TRBV6-4 to TRBJ2-3; 10 nucleotides agree with TRBD1. Germline trimming cut 2 bases from V and 4 bases from J; bases unmatched to any gene: 0. The CDR3 loop spans 14 amino acids. From germline, CDR1 is MRHNA and CDR2 SNTAGT. The CDR3 DNA reads TGTGCCAGCAGTGACGGACAGGGGGCAGATACGCAGTATTTT. It codes for CASSDGQGADTQYF.

This clone came up once. This sequence joins TRBV11-3 and TRBJ2-1, with D possibly being TRBD1 (5 bases). This CDR3 region has 13 residues. CDR1 and CDR2 (germline): SGHNT, YENEEA. The V gene lost 4 bases and the J gene lost 6 bases, with 10 bases spanning the gap. The CDR3 DNA is TGTGCCAGCAGCTCCCAGGGTCCCAATGAGCAGTTCTTC. This translates into CASSSQGPNEQFF.

The chain joins TRBV6-5 to TRBJ2-5; 8 positions match TRBD2. J gave up 11 bases and V 8 bases, and 13 bases lay outside the gene matches. Germline V gives CDR1 MNHEY, CDR2 SVGAGI. This CDR3 has 13 residues. CDR3 sequence reads: CASGPPGRVRQYF. The CDR3 DNA sequence: TGTGCCAGCGGCCCCCCCGGGAGGGTTAGGCAGTACTTC.

The rearrangement uses TRBV21-1 and TRBJ1-5; the D call of TRBD1 is as the table states it, not checked on the DNA. TRBV21-1 is marked as a pseudogene. CDR3 length: 16 residues. The CDR3 is CASSKGADRVNQPQHF. CDR3 nucleotide sequence: TGTGCCAGCAGCAAAGGGGCGGACAGGGTCAATCAGCCCCAGCATTTT.

The chain uses TRBV5-1 and TRBJ2-3, with TRBD2 matching over 11 bases. This CDR3 has 16 amino acids. Per the germline V gene, CDR1 is SGHRS and CDR2 is YFSETQ. V shed 4 bases and J 0 bases; nucleotides not matched to a gene: 4. Written as DNA, the CDR3 is TGCGCCAGCAGCGTGCCTAGCGGGAGGAGCACAGATACGCAGTATTTT. Translation gives CASSVPSGRSTDTQYF.

The CDR3 spells CASSMSGAHTEAFF. For the CDR3, the DNA is TGTGCCAGTAGTATGTCGGGTGCCCACACTGAAGCTTTCTTT. V gene TRBV19 combines with J gene TRBJ1-1; D remains ambiguous. The V end was cut by 3 bases, the J end by 3 bases, with 11 bases between. The CDR3 length is 14 residues. Per the germline V gene, CDR1 is LNHDA and CDR2 is SQIVND (reference sequence).

This chain joins TRBV27 and TRBJ2-1, with 7 nucleotides matching TRBD2. V lost 5 bases and J lost 8; bases outside the gene matches: 12. The germline V gene has CDR1 MNHEY and CDR2 SMNVEV (reference sequence). There are 15 residues in the CDR3. The CDR3 nucleotides are TGTGCCAGCAGTCCTCTAGCGGCGGTCGTCGATGAGCAGTTCTTC. Protein: CASSPLAAVVDEQFF.

This clone was counted a single time. V gene TRBV5-5 combines with J gene TRBJ2-7; 8 bases line up with TRBD1. The V gene end was trimmed by 4 bases and the J gene end by 0 bases; junction bases not matched to a gene: 6. Germline V CDR1 and CDR2: SGHKS, YYEKEE (reference sequence). The length of the CDR3 is 15 residues. The DNA of the CDR3 is TGTGCCAGCAGCCCGGACAGGGCGAACTCCTACGAGCAGTACTTC. It codes for CASSPDRANSYEQYF.

The genes are TRBV14 and TRBJ2-3; 11 bases align to TRBD2. The V segment lost 5 bases and the J segment 2 bases; nucleotides outside the gene matches: 9. The germline CDR1 and CDR2 sequences are SGHDN and FVKESK. CDR3 size: 17 residues. In DNA, the CDR3 is TGTGCCAGCAGCTCCCCTTGGACTAGCGGGTCCACAGATACGCAGTATTTT. This sequence encodes CASSSPWTSGSTDTQYF.

This clone was observed a handful of times. The chain joins TRBV5-1 to TRBJ2-3; 7 bases fit TRBD1. Germline lookup yields CDR1 SGHRS and CDR2 YFSETQ. This CDR3 has 15 residues. J lost 0 bases, V lost 1 base, and 2 bases had no gene match. The CDR3 nucleotides read TGCGCCAGCAGCTTGATACAGGGGAGCACAGATACGCAGTATTTT. It encodes CASSLIQGSTDTQYF.

V usage is TRBV7-2 and J usage is TRBJ1-2; D gene unclear. Trimming removed 5 bases from V and 4 bases from J, with 11 bases in between. Per germline, CDR1 SGHTA and CDR2 FQGNSA. The CDR3 extends over 13 amino acids. The CDR3 here is CASSPRLGYGYTF. CDR3 nucleotides: TGTGCCAGCAGCCCGAGGTTGGGCTATGGCTACACCTTC.

V gene TRBV7-9 combines with J gene TRBJ2-2; 9 positions agree with TRBD2. Looked up from germline, CDR1 is SEHNR and CDR2 is FQNEAQ (reference sequence). V was pared by 4 bases and J by 5 bases, with 11 bases of the junction left unmatched. The CDR3 spans 17 residues. CDR3 amino acids: CASSSTIAGVGTGELFF. The CDR3 DNA follows: TGTGCCAGCAGCTCGACCATAGCGGGAGTAGGGACCGGGGAGCTGTTTTTT.